The 11 T cell receptor beta chains below were found in one sample sequenced in a study of blood T cell repertoires in COVID-19. This table comes from immunoSEQ multiplex PCR, and its TCRdb copy is limited to in-frame clones, with some not included. The sample shows around 180,000 clones, 79% of them seen only once. The sample consisted of peripheral blood. All receptors derive from a man aged 55 to 70 with active or convalescent COVID-19.

The chain employs TRBV11-2 and TRBJ2-2, with 10 bases identical to TRBD1. The CDR3 length is 17 residues. The germline V gene has CDR1 SGHAT and CDR2 FQNNGV. After removal of 2 bases from V and 6 bases from J, the junction contained 9 bases not matched to a gene. The CDR3 reads CASSLTPGQGFSGELFF. DNA of the CDR3: TGTGCCAGCAGCTTAACACCGGGACAGGGGTTTTCCGGGGAGCTGTTTTTT.

This clone has more than one count but fewer than ten. CDR3: CASRLQGPGELFF. CDR3 DNA sequence: TGTGCCAGCAGGTTACAGGGACCCGGGGAGCTGTTTTTT. The chain joins TRBV25-1 to TRBJ2-2, with D perhaps TRBD1 (6 bases). Germline V lookup: CDR1 MGHDK, CDR2 SYGVNS. Trimming shortened V by 6 bases and J by 6 bases, and 11 bases separated the two germline ends. This CDR3 region has 13 residues.

J is TRBJ2-1 and V is TRBV7-3, with 8 bases identical to TRBD1. Germline lookup yields CDR1 SGHTA and CDR2 FQGTGA. This CDR3 contains 15 residues. V was pared by 4 bases and J by 7 bases, with 9 bases of the junction left unmatched. In nucleotides, the CDR3 is TGTGCCAGCAGCTCCCGGACAGGGATCGGGAATGAGCAGTTCTTC. It is translated as CASSSRTGIGNEQFF.

The rearrangement links TRBV11-3 to TRBJ2-2, with 8 positions matching TRBD2. CDR1 is SGHNT and CDR2 is YENEEA in the germline V gene. This CDR3 comprises 15 residues. V dropped 8 bases and J dropped 2; count of bases not matched to a gene: 7. CDR3 loop: CASATSGQNTGELFF. The CDR3 nucleotides are TGTGCCAGCGCAACTAGCGGACAAAACACCGGGGAGCTGTTTTTT. The full variable domain, its missing parts supplied by reference TRBV11-3 and TRBJ2-2, is EAGVVQSPRYKIIEKKQPVAFWCNPISGHNTLYWYLQNLGQGPELLIRYENEEAVDDSQLPKDRFSAERLKGVDSTLKIQPAELGDSAVYLCASATSGQNTGELFFGEGSRLTVL.

The rearrangement uses TRBV7-9 and TRBJ2-3; maybe TRBD1 (6 bases). Germline-derived CDR1 and CDR2 are SEHNR and FQNEAQ (reference sequence). V was clipped by 4 bases and J by 0 bases, with 11 bases between them. The CDR3 extends over 15 amino acids. CDR3 sequence (DNA): TGTGCCAGCAGCTCACAGGGTACTAGCACAGATACGCAGTATTTT. It encodes CASSSQGTSTDTQYF. The full variable domain, its missing parts supplied by reference TRBV7-9 and TRBJ2-3, is DTGVSQNPRHKITKRGQNVTFRCDPISEHNRLYWYRQTLGQGPEFLTYFQNEAQLEKSRLLSDRFSAERPKGSFSTLEIQRTEQGDSAMYLCASSSQGTSTDTQYFGPGTRLTVL.

The rearrangement uses TRBV6-2 or TRBV6-3 and TRBJ2-7; the D gene is possibly TRBD2 (5 bases). Germline CDR1 MNHEY, CDR2 SVGEGT. Trimming removed 5 bases from V and 5 bases from J, with 13 bases in between. The CDR3 sequence is 13 residues long. Here the CDR3 reads CASSPRGSHEQYF. In DNA, the CDR3 is TGTGCCAGCAGTCCGAGAGGGTCCCACGAGCAGTACTTC.

This rearrangement joins TRBV5-4 to TRBJ1-3; D uncertain. Per germline, CDR1 SGHNT and CDR2 YYREEE (reference sequence). V gave up 3 bases and J gave up 0 bases, with 7 bases separating them. The CDR3 has 14 amino acids. Here the CDR3 reads CASSSRGSGNTIYF. CDR3 DNA sequence: TGTGCCAGCAGCTCGCGGGGCTCTGGAAACACCATATATTTT.

The chain joins TRBV19 to TRBJ1-1; D unclear. This CDR3 comprises 14 residues. V lost 3 bases and J 1 base, leaving 9 bases between the germline ends. Germline CDR1 reads LNHDA; CDR2 reads SQIVND (reference sequence). The CDR3 reads CASSIRRQNTEAFF. In nucleotides, the CDR3 is TGTGCCAGTAGTATCAGACGACAGAACACTGAAGCTTTCTTT.

This clone was observed a handful of times. The chain employs TRBV28 and TRBJ2-7; weak D call: TRBD1 (5 bases). The germline V and J ends were trimmed by 5 bases and 0 bases, with 8 bases remaining between them. This CDR3 is built from 13 residues. Germline lookup yields CDR1 MDHEN and CDR2 SYDVKM. The CDR3 reads CASSPTVSYEQYF. The CDR3 DNA reads as TGTGCCAGCAGTCCGACAGTCTCCTACGAGCAGTACTTC.

The chain carries TRBV5-1 and TRBJ2-7, with D possibly matching TRBD2 (5 bases). CDR1 and CDR2 (germline): SGHRS, YFSETQ. Trimming took off 7 bases at V and 0 bases at J, with 14 bases between the two ends. CDR3 length: 14 residues. CDR3 nucleotide sequence: TGCGCCAGCCACCATCCGGAGGCCTCCTACGAGCAGTACTTC. This gives the protein CASHHPEASYEQYF.

This chain joins TRBV7-6 and TRBJ2-5; a weak D match, TRBD1 (5 bases). Per germline, CDR1 SGHVS and CDR2 FNYEAQ. The CDR3 is 15 amino acids. The V gene lost 1 base and the J gene lost 2 bases, with 11 bases spanning the gap. The CDR3 region has the DNA TGTGCCAGCAGCTTAGTAGCCAGGGCACAAGAGACCCAGTACTTC. Translating it yields CASSLVARAQETQYF.